These T cell receptor beta chains were read from a single sample in a study of Ad26.COV2.S vaccination and SARS-CoV-2 variants. The assay was immunoSEQ multiplex PCR, and TCRdb's table has in-frame clones only and misses some. The repertoire has about 350,000 clones, roughly 81% of them found once; the top ten carry roughly 3.3%. The sample in question was peripheral blood, obtained in a trial of Ad26.COV2.S vaccine versus placebo. The receptor set was obtained from a person between 18 and 65 years old who received the Ad26.COV2.S COVID-19 vaccine or a placebo. CDR3s include the opening cysteine and the closing phenylalanine or tryptophan. A D gene is named only where the DNA matches it firmly. Only some rows state a clone size, as once, few, many or a class for expanded clones.

J: TRBJ1-1; D: TRBD1; V: TRBV6-2/TRBV6-3; size: few; DNA: TGTGCCAGCAGCAAGATCGGGACAGGGGGGACCAACGCTGAAGCTTTCTTT; CDR3: CASSKIGTGGTNAEAFF
J: TRBJ1-1; D: .; V: TRBV24-1; size: .; DNA: TGTGCCACCAGTGATTATGGGGACACTGAAGCTTTCTTT; CDR3: CATSDYGDTEAFF
J: TRBJ1-2; D: .; V: TRBV28; size: .; DNA: TGTGCCAGCAGTTTTGGTAGTTTCAGGGTGCGTGGCTACACCTTC; CDR3: CASSFGSFRVRGYTF
J: TRBJ1-6; D: TRBD1; V: TRBV19; size: .; DNA: TGTGCCAGTAGTATACAGGGGGCTACTTCACCCCTCCACTTT; CDR3: CASSIQGATSPLHF
J: TRBJ2-7; D: TRBD2; V: TRBV5-1; size: .; DNA: TGCGCCAGCAAATCGAGCGGGACCACTTACTACGAGCAGTACTTC; CDR3: CASKSSGTTYYEQYF
J: TRBJ1-1; D: .; V: TRBV6-5; size: .; DNA: TGTGCCAGCAGTCCCTCCGGATGGAACACTGAAGCTTTCTTT; CDR3: CASSPSGWNTEAFF
J: TRBJ1-2; D: TRBD1; V: TRBV5-1; size: .; DNA: TGCGCCAGCAGCCCTCAGGGGGCGAGTACTAACTATGGCTACACCTTC; CDR3: CASSPQGASTNYGYTF
J: TRBJ2-2; D: TRBD2; V: TRBV3-1/TRBV3-2; size: few; DNA: TGTGCCAGCAGCCAAGCTGGCGGGAGGGGCACCGGGGAGCTGTTTTTT; CDR3: CASSQAGGRGTGELFF
J: TRBJ2-1; D: TRBD2; V: TRBV7-8; size: .; DNA: TGTGCCAGCAGCATAGGAAAGAGACTAGCTGTCTACAATGAGCAGTTCTTC; CDR3: CASSIGKRLAVYNEQFF
J: TRBJ2-3; D: TRBD2; V: TRBV7-9; size: .; DNA: TGTGCCAGCAGCTTAGGGCGCGGGGTACAGCGGGGTCGAACAGATACGCAGTATTTT; CDR3: CASSLGRGVQRGRTDTQYF
J: TRBJ1-4; D: TRBD1; V: TRBV27; size: .; DNA: TGTGCCAGCAGTCCCGGGACAGGGATTCAAAAACTGTTTTTT; CDR3: CASSPGTGIQKLFF
J: TRBJ1-1; D: .; V: TRBV5-4; size: .; DNA: TGTGCCAGCAGCTTGGGTGCCCCGAACGCGGGCGGGAACACTGAAGCTTTCTTT; CDR3: CASSLGAPNAGGNTEAFF
J: TRBJ2-1; D: TRBD2; V: TRBV29-1; size: .; DNA: TGCAGCGTCGATAAAGCGGGGGGGCCTAGCAATGAGCAGTTCTTC; CDR3: CSVDKAGGPSNEQFF
J: TRBJ2-4; D: .; V: TRBV12-3/TRBV12-4; size: .; DNA: TGTGCCAGCAGTGAAATAGCCAAAAACATTCAGTACTTC; CDR3: CASSEIAKNIQYF
J: TRBJ1-1; D: .; V: TRBV28; size: .; DNA: TGTGCCAGCAGTTTTCGACGGATGAACACTGAAGCTTTCTTT; CDR3: CASSFRRMNTEAFF
J: TRBJ1-5; D: TRBD1; V: TRBV6-5; size: few; DNA: TGTGCCAGCAGTCGCGGGACAGGAGATCAGCCCCAGCATTTT; CDR3: CASSRGTGDQPQHF
J: TRBJ2-1; D: TRBD2; V: TRBV2; size: .; DNA: TGTGCCAGCAGTGAAATGCGGGGGGACGGGCATGAGCAGTTCTTC; CDR3: CASSEMRGDGHEQFF
J: TRBJ1-2; D: TRBD1; V: TRBV29-1; size: .; DNA: TGCAGCGCCCTTGGACAGGTCTATGGCTACACCTTC; CDR3: CSALGQVYGYTF
J: TRBJ2-1; D: TRBD2; V: TRBV9; size: .; DNA: TGTGCCAGCAGCCCACGGACTAGCGGGAGGATGAGCTCCTACAATGAGCAGTTCTTC; CDR3: CASSPRTSGRMSSYNEQFF
J: TRBJ2-7; D: .; V: TRBV3-1/TRBV3-2; size: .; DNA: TGTGCCAGCAGTCAAACCCCCTACGAGCAGTACTTC; CDR3: CASSQTPYEQYF
J: TRBJ1-5; D: TRBD1; V: TRBV5-1; size: once; DNA: TGCGCCAGCTCAAAGGGGGACAGGGAACGGGGGCAGCCCCAGCATTTT; CDR3: CASSKGDRERGQPQHF
J: TRBJ2-7; D: TRBD1; V: TRBV6-5; size: .; DNA: TGTGCCAGCAGTTACCAGACAGGGGGCGGAGGCGAGCAGTACTTC; CDR3: CASSYQTGGGGEQYF
J: TRBJ2-5; D: TRBD2; V: TRBV10-3; size: .; DNA: TGTGCCATCAGGGGAGCGGGGGTGGGAGGTGAGACCCAGTACTTC; CDR3: CAIRGAGVGGETQYF
J: TRBJ1-6; D: .; V: TRBV6-2/TRBV6-3; size: .; DNA: TGTGCCAGCAGTTACTCAGGGAATAATTCACCCCTCCACTTT; CDR3: CASSYSGNNSPLHF
J: TRBJ2-3; D: TRBD2; V: TRBV30; size: .; DNA: TGTGCCTGGACCAAGAGCGGGAGGGCCCTTACGCAGTATTTT; CDR3: CAWTKSGRALTQYF
J: TRBJ2-2; D: .; V: TRBV9; size: .; DNA: TGTGCCAGCAGCCCAGGGACGAACACCGGGGAGCTGTTTTTT; CDR3: CASSPGTNTGELFF
J: TRBJ1-6; D: TRBD1; V: TRBV27; size: .; DNA: TGTGCCAGCAGGGCAATAGGGGGCAATTCACCCCTCCACTTT; CDR3: CASRAIGGNSPLHF
J: TRBJ1-5; D: TRBD1; V: TRBV6-5; size: .; DNA: TGTGCCAGCAGACCGACAGGGAAGGGCCAGCCCCAGCATTTT; CDR3: CASRPTGKGQPQHF
J: TRBJ2-2; D: TRBD1; V: TRBV6-5; size: .; DNA: TGTGCCAGCAGTTACTCTGGGCAGGGGGTCACCGGGGAGCTGTTTTTT; CDR3: CASSYSGQGVTGELFF
J: TRBJ1-2; D: TRBD1; V: TRBV3-1/TRBV3-2; size: .; DNA: TGTGCCAGCAGACCGGGACAGGGGGCGGGAGGCTACACCTTC; CDR3: CASRPGQGAGGYTF
J: TRBJ2-3; D: TRBD2; V: TRBV27; size: .; DNA: TGTGCCAGCAGTGTAAGCCCCCAACTAGCGGGAGGGGCAGATACGCAGTATTTT; CDR3: CASSVSPQLAGGADTQYF
J: TRBJ2-7; D: .; V: TRBV7-9; size: .; DNA: TGTGCCAGCAGCACGGGCAGGGGGGGCTCCTACGAGCAGTACTTC; CDR3: CASSTGRGGSYEQYF
J: TRBJ2-1; D: .; V: TRBV10-1; size: .; DNA: TGCGCCAGCAGTGAATCAGAACACAATGAGCAGTTCTTC; CDR3: CASSESEHNEQFF
J: TRBJ2-7; D: .; V: TRBV2; size: once; DNA: TGTGCCAGCAGTGACCGTTACCTACGAGAGCAGTACTTC; CDR3: CASSDRYLREQYF
J: TRBJ2-3; D: TRBD2; V: TRBV7-2; size: .; DNA: TGTGCCAGCAGCTCCGGACTAGCGGGGGGGCCGGGCACAGATACGCAGTATTTT; CDR3: CASSSGLAGGPGTDTQYF
J: TRBJ2-7; D: .; V: TRBV5-6; size: .; DNA: TGTGCCAGCAGCTTTACCGGGGGTGAGCAGTACTTC; CDR3: CASSFTGGEQYF
J: TRBJ2-5; D: .; V: TRBV6-5; size: .; DNA: TGTGCCAGCAGTCAGCCGGGGTCAGAGACCCAGTACTTC; CDR3: CASSQPGSETQYF
J: TRBJ2-3; D: TRBD2; V: TRBV5-1; size: .; DNA: TGCGCCAGCAGCGGACAACTAGCGGGAGAAGATACGCAGTATTTT; CDR3: CASSGQLAGEDTQYF
J: TRBJ2-5; D: TRBD1; V: TRBV10-2; size: few; DNA: TGCGCCAGCAACCCCGGACAGGGGGCGCGAGAGACCCAGTACTTC; CDR3: CASNPGQGARETQYF
J: TRBJ2-5; D: .; V: TRBV14; size: .; DNA: TGTGCCAGCAGCCAGTCCACTAGTAATCGAGAGACCCAGTACTTC; CDR3: CASSQSTSNRETQYF
J: TRBJ2-5; D: TRBD2; V: TRBV5-1; size: few; DNA: TGCGCCAGCAGCTTGTATCTAGCGGAAGAGACCCAGTACTTC; CDR3: CASSLYLAEETQYF
J: TRBJ1-1; D: .; V: TRBV4-3; size: once; DNA: TGCGCCAGCAGCCACGACCTAACCGGGACTTTTGCTGAAGCTTTCTTT; CDR3: CASSHDLTGTFAEAFF
J: TRBJ2-1; D: .; V: TRBV4-3; size: .; DNA: TGCGCCAGCAGCCAAGATTTCGCCGGCTACAATGAGCAGTTCTTC; CDR3: CASSQDFAGYNEQFF
J: TRBJ2-7; D: TRBD1; V: TRBV7-6; size: few; DNA: TGTGCCAGCAGCTTAGCGGGTAAGGGACAGGGCCTCTCCTACGAGCAGTACTTC; CDR3: CASSLAGKGQGLSYEQYF
J: TRBJ2-5; D: TRBD2; V: TRBV28; size: .; DNA: TGTGCCGCTCTAGCGGGAGGGCGAGAGACCCAGTACTTC; CDR3: CAALAGGRETQYF
J: TRBJ1-1; D: .; V: TRBV7-8; size: .; DNA: TGTGCCAGCAGGTTGGGGGGCAGGGGGAACACTGAAGCTTTCTTT; CDR3: CASRLGGRGNTEAFF
J: TRBJ2-7; D: .; V: TRBV5-6; size: few; DNA: TGTGCCAGCAGCTTGTGGCGAGGACGATCGCCCGAGCAGTACTTC; CDR3: CASSLWRGRSPEQYF
J: TRBJ1-1; D: .; V: TRBV5-8; size: once; DNA: TGTGCCAGCAGCCTCACCGTGAACACTGAAGCTTTCTTT; CDR3: CASSLTVNTEAFF
J: TRBJ2-1; D: .; V: TRBV27; size: .; DNA: TGTGCCAGCAGACGAGCTTCCGGGACCAACAATGAGCAGTTCTTC; CDR3: CASRRASGTNNEQFF
J: TRBJ1-4; D: .; V: TRBV7-9; size: .; DNA: TGTGCCAGCAGCTTAGGAGCAGGGGATGAAAAACTGTTTTTT; CDR3: CASSLGAGDEKLFF
J: TRBJ2-1; D: TRBD1; V: TRBV12-5; size: .; DNA: TGTGCTAGTGGTTACGGGACAGGGGTTGTAAATGAGCAGTTCTTC; CDR3: CASGYGTGVVNEQFF
J: TRBJ2-7; D: .; V: TRBV10-1; size: few; DNA: TGCGCCAGCAGTCCGCAACGAAAGGACGAGGGAGGGGGCCTCTACGAGCAGTACTTC; CDR3: CASSPQRKDEGGGLYEQYF
J: TRBJ2-1; D: TRBD2; V: TRBV4-1; size: .; DNA: TGCGCCAGCAGCCAAGGTGCACTAGCGGGGGGTATGGGGTACAATGAGCAGTTCTTC; CDR3: CASSQGALAGGMGYNEQFF
J: TRBJ2-7; D: TRBD1; V: TRBV4-1; size: .; DNA: TGCGCCAGCAGCCAAGAAGACAGGGCCGGGGCCGAGCAGTACTTC; CDR3: CASSQEDRAGAEQYF
J: TRBJ1-1; D: TRBD1; V: TRBV4-1; size: .; DNA: TGCGCCAGCAGCGCCCGGGACAGGGGCTCGGAAGCTTTCTTT; CDR3: CASSARDRGSEAFF
J: TRBJ2-1; D: .; V: TRBV7-9; size: .; DNA: TGTGCCAGCAGCTTTACGGGTTTGGGTGAGCAGTTCTTC; CDR3: CASSFTGLGEQFF
J: TRBJ1-2; D: .; V: TRBV13; size: .; DNA: TGTGCCAGCAGCTTATCGGGGGGCTTCGGCTATGGCTACACCTTC; CDR3: CASSLSGGFGYGYTF